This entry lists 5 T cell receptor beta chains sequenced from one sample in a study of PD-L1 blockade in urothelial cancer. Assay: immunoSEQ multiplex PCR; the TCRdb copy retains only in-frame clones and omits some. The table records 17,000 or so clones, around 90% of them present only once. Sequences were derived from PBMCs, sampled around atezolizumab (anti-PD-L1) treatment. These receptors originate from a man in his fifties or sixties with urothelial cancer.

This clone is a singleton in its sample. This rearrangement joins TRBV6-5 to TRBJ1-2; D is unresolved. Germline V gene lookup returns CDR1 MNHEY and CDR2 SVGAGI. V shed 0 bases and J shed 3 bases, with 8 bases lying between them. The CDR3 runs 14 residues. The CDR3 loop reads CASSYSRGDYGYTF. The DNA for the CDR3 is TGTGCCAGCAGTTACTCGAGAGGCGACTATGGCTACACCTTC.

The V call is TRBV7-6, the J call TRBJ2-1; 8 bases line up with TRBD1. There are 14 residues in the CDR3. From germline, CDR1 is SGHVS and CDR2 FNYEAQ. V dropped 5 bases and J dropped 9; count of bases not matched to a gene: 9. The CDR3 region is CASSAMTGVAEQFF. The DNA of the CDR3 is TGTGCCAGCAGCGCGATGACAGGGGTAGCTGAGCAGTTCTTC.

This CDR3 reads CASSPGGRREKLFF. CDR3 nucleotide sequence: TGTGCCAGCAGCCCCGGAGGGAGACGGGAAAAACTGTTTTTT. This chain links TRBV4-2 with TRBJ1-4, with D unclear. Trimming stripped 4 bases from V and 8 bases from J, with 14 bases between. CDR1 and CDR2 from the germline V gene are LGHNA and YNFKEQ. The CDR3 totals 14 residues.

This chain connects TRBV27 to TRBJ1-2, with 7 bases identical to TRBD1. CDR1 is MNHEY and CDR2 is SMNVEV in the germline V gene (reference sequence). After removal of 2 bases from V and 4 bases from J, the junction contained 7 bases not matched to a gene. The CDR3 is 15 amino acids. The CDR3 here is CASSLDRASLYGYTF. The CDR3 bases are TGTGCCAGCAGTTTAGACAGGGCTTCTCTCTATGGCTACACCTTC.

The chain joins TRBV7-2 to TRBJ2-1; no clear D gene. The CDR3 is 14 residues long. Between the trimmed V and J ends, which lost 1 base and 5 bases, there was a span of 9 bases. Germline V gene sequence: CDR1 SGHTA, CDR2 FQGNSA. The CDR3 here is CASSLVSTDNEQFF. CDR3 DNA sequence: TGTGCCAGCAGCTTAGTATCAACTGACAATGAGCAGTTCTTC.